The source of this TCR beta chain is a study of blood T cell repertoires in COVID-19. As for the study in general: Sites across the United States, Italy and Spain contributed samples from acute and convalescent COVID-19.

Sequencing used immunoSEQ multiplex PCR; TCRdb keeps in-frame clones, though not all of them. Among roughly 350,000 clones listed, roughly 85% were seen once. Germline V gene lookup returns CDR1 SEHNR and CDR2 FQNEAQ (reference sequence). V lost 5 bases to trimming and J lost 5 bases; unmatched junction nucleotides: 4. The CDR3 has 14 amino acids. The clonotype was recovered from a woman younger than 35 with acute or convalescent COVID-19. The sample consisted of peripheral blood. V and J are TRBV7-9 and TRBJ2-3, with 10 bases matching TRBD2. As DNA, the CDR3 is TGTGCCAGCAGCCTACTAGCGGGACAAGATACGCAGTATTTT. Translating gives CASSLLAGQDTQYF.